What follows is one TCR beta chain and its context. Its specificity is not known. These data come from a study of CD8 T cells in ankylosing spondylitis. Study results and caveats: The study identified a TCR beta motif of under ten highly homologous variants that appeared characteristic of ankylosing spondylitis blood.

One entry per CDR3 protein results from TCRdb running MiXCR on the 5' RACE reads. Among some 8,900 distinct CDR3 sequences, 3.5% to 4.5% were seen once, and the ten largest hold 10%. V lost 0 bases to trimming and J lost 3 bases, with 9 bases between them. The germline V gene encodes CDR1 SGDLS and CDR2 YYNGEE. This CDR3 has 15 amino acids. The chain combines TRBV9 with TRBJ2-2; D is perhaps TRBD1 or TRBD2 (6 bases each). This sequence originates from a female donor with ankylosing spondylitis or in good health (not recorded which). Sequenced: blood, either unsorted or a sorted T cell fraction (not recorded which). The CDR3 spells CASSVGGADTGELFF. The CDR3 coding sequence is TGTGCCAGCAGCGTAGGGGGGGCGGACACCGGGGAGCTGTTTTTT.